The clone carrying this T cell receptor (beta chain) was counted a few times. What it recognizes is unknown. This sample is part of a study of cytomegalovirus exposure and HLA in healthy donors. General study findings and limits: In a later analysis, CMV-associated beta chains were mostly HLA-associated, it appeared. A missense variant in DCLRE1C was later tied to TCR beta V- and J-gene trimming. Generally TCR sequences proved uncommon, though certain public TCRs appeared in numerous donors.

With 60 Vbeta and 13 Jbeta primers, the PCR was carried out. The repertoire was sequenced with immunoSEQ multiplex PCR; TCRdb's copy has only in-frame clones and lacks some. The sample has 85,000 to 130,000 clones, roughly four fifths seen once. V was trimmed by 4 bases and J by 1 base, leaving 10 bases between them. Germline V gives CDR1 SNHLY, CDR2 FYNNEI. The CDR3 has 14 amino acids. The sequencing input was PBMCs. The receptor was isolated from a male donor in good health and CMV-seropositive. This sequence joins TRBV2 and TRBJ1-2; D is unresolved. The CDR3 nucleotides read TGTGCCAGCAGTGTTTTTGACAATAACTATGGCTACACCTTC. This translates into CASSVFDNNYGYTF.